This TCR beta chain derives from a study of blood T cell repertoires in COVID-19 (TCRdb year 2020). Background for the entire study: The collaborator samples originated in the United States, Italy and Spain and spanned the acute and convalescent phases of COVID-19. Where available, HLA class I and class II types were taken from metadata supplied by the sample provider and were not determined by assay-based typing. The repertoires were released in a freely available public database meant as a resource for research on the immune response to SARS-CoV-2. Deeply sampled blood TCRbeta repertoires from subjects exposed to, actively infected with, or recovered from COVID-19 were included in the dataset. Sample metadata almost always included a de-identified subject ID, COVID-19 status, age in years and sex. The samples were drawn from the first 160 participants of the ongoing ImmuneRACE study and from over 950 subjects provided by 6 global collaborators. The prospective study material was composed of cDNA or gDNA derived from T cells, B-cell-depleted T cells, or PBMCs. Study-level results and caveats: The amount of clinical and demographic metadata varied by source and participant and was provided uncurated.

CDR1 and CDR2 (SGHRS, YFSETQ) derive from the germline V gene. The CDR3, from cysteine to phenylalanine, totals 16 residues. The DNA shown is the 48-base CDR3, in frame from base 1. The V end gives up 0 bases and the J end 2 bases, leaving 1 base in the junction not matched to a gene. A note on this clone: The antigen it recognizes is unknown. Per-base qualities were not stored, and no clone one base away is much larger.

Collaborating institutions collected whole blood in K2EDTA tubes following their own protocols. Collaborator samples were shipped for TCRbeta analysis as frozen whole blood, isolated PBMCs, or DNA extracted from either sample type. The immunoSEQ Assay, a bias-controlled multiplex PCR, was used to amplify TCRbeta CDR3 regions from genomic DNA. Concerning the study's data processing: Nucleated cell counts per sample were estimated from amplification of reference gene primers within the assay. Sequence reads were collapsed and filtered to measure the absolute abundance of every unique TCRbeta CDR3 rearrangement. For each sample, productive Simpson clonality was calculated as the square root of Simpson's diversity index across productive rearrangements. Entries here come from immuneACCESS through TCRdb and include only in-frame sequences with V and J called. Some clones fail to appear in such tables; in the studies checked, an unresolved V gene covers under half of the shortfall, and the cause of the remainder is unknown. V and J calls and clone size are those listed in that table; D and trimming were worked out from the DNA. The table for this sample lists 30,000 to 45,000 clones; roughly nine tenths of them were counted only once. Clones ranked in the top ten supply 2% to 2.5% of the sample.

The sequence was collected from a man aged 50 to 59 with active COVID-19. The V and J genes are TRBV5-1 and TRBJ2-3, with 12 junctional bases fitting TRBD2. The sequencing input was peripheral blood. The CDR3 corresponds to CASSLGLAGATDTQYF. The nucleotide sequence is TGCGCCAGCAGCTTGGGACTAGCGGGAGCCACAGATACGCAGTATTTT.